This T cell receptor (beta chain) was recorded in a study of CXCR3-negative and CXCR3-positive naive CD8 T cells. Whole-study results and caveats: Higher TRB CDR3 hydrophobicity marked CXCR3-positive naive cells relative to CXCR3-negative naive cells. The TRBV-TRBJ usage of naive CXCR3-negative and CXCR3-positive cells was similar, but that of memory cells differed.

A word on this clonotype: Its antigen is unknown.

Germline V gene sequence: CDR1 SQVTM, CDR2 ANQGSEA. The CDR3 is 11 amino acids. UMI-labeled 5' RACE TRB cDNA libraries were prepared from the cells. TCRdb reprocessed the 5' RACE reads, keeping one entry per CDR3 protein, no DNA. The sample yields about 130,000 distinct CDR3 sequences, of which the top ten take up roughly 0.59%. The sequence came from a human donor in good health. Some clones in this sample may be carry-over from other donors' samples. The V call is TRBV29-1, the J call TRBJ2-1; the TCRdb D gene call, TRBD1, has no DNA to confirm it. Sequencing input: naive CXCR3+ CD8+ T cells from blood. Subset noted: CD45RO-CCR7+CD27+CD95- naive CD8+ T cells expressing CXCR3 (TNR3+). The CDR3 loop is CSVPGTNEQFF.